What follows are 22 T cell receptor beta chains derived from one specimen sequenced in a study of shared clonotypes between healthy human individuals. Only CD45RO-negative cells positively selected for CCR7 counted as naive CD8 cells, so terminally differentiated effector memory CD45RA+ cells were excluded. The method was immunoSEQ multiplex PCR; TCRdb's version includes in-frame clones alone and lacks a portion of them. The sample lists millions of clones, approximately 95% occurring once. The specimen sequenced was naive CD8+ T cells sorted from blood. The source is a man younger than 35 in good health.

The rearrangement links TRBV9 to TRBJ2-7; 7 bases agree with TRBD2. The junction had 6 bases not matched to a gene; V was cut back by 3 bases and J by 3 bases. Germline lookup yields CDR1 SGDLS and CDR2 YYNGEE. The CDR3 runs 14 residues. The CDR3 DNA follows: TGTGCCAGCAGCGCGGGGACTACCGTCTACGAGCAGTACTTC. Its translation is CASSAGTTVYEQYF.

J is TRBJ2-5 and V is TRBV27, with 7 positions matching TRBD2. The length of the CDR3 is 14 residues. Germline V CDR1 and CDR2: MNHEY, SMNVEV (reference sequence). J was trimmed by 7 bases and V by 2 bases; bases with no gene match: 7. The CDR3 region is CASSLGGGSVTQYF. DNA of the CDR3: TGTGCCAGCAGTTTAGGGGGGGGATCAGTGACCCAGTACTTC.

The count of this clone is one. This chain connects TRBV12-5 to TRBJ2-3; D ambiguous. The CDR3 contains 12 residues. Germline CDR1 reads LGHNT; CDR2 reads FRNRAP. V lost 6 bases to trimming and J lost 4 bases, with 8 bases between them. The CDR3 nucleotides are TGTGCTAGTGGCGAGAACGCAGATACGCAGTATTTT. This translates into CASGENADTQYF.

CDR3 amino acids: CASSPIRDRANSPLHF. CDR3 bases: TGTGCCAGCAGCCCTATCCGGGACAGGGCTAACTCACCCCTCCACTTT. The chain recombines TRBV11-2 with TRBJ1-6; 9 bases map to TRBD1. Germline V gene sequence: CDR1 SGHAT, CDR2 FQNNGV. This CDR3 comprises 16 residues. The trim removed 5 bases at V and 10 bases at J, leaving 12 bases unmatched.

The chain is built from TRBV6-1 and TRBJ2-3; D might be TRBD2 (6 bases). CDR3 length equals 17 residues. Germline V gene data show CDR1 as MNHNS and CDR2 as SASEGT. Trimming cost V 0 bases and J 4 bases, with 17 bases left between them. The CDR3 DNA is TGTGCCAGCAGTGAAGCGGGAGGAATGTCCCGAGCAGATACGCAGTATTTT. Protein product: CASSEAGGMSRADTQYF.

J is TRBJ2-3 and V is TRBV19; 7 bases align to TRBD2. The V gene end was trimmed by 0 bases and the J gene end by 0 bases; junction bases not matched to a gene: 6. The CDR3 is made up of 17 amino acids. Germline V gene data show CDR1 as LNHDA and CDR2 as SQIVND (reference sequence). CDR3 protein: CASSIDSPSGSTDTQYF. Here the CDR3 DNA reads TGTGCCAGTAGTATAGATTCCCCTAGCGGTAGCACAGATACGCAGTATTTT. Full variable domain (remainder filled in from reference TRBV19 and TRBJ2-3): DGGITQSPKYLFRKEGQNVTLSCEQNLNHDAMYWYRQDPGQGLRLIYYSQIVNDFQKGDIAEGYSVSREKKESFPLTVTSAQKNPTAFYLCASSIDSPSGSTDTQYFGPGTRLTVL.

The rearrangement links TRBV6-5 to TRBJ1-1; no firm D call. V was cut by 2 bases and J by 10 bases, with 14 bases left in between. The CDR3 runs 13 residues. The germline V gene has CDR1 MNHEY and CDR2 SVGAGI. The CDR3 nucleotides are TGTGCCAGCAGTTACCGGGAGTTAGGGAGAGCTTTCTTT. Protein: CASSYRELGRAFF.

Remarks on this clone: Other DNA sequences in this sample translate to the same CDR3. The V and J genes are TRBV19 and TRBJ2-7; 7 positions match TRBD2. The length of the CDR3 is 14 residues. J was trimmed by 4 bases and V by 3 bases; bases with no gene match: 6. Per germline, CDR1 LNHDA and CDR2 SQIVND (reference sequence). In DNA, the CDR3 is TGTGCCAGTAGTATCGCTCTAGCGGTATACGAGCAGTACTTC. The encoded protein is CASSIALAVYEQYF.

CDR3 sequence: CASTPRLRSTDTQYF. Written as DNA, the CDR3 is TGTGCCAGCACCCCCAGGCTGAGGAGCACAGATACGCAGTATTTT. The chain combines TRBV13 with TRBJ2-3; no clear D gene. CDR3 length: 15 residues. The V gene's germline CDR1 is PRHDT and CDR2 FYEKMQ (reference sequence). Trimming took 7 bases from V and 0 from J, leaving 14 bases between them.

This chain connects TRBV6-1 to TRBJ1-2, with TRBD1 matching 8 bases. Germline values: CDR1 MNHNS, CDR2 SASEGT. V lost 6 bases, J lost 7 bases, and 10 bases stayed unmatched. The CDR3 consists of 14 residues. CDR3 in amino acids: CASRKGRTGFGYTF. For the CDR3, the DNA is TGTGCCAGCAGGAAGGGTAGGACAGGGTTTGGCTACACCTTC.

This chain links TRBV28 with TRBJ2-7; D is uncertain. The CDR3 length is 13 residues. Germline loops: CDR1 MDHEN, CDR2 SYDVKM. V shed 3 bases and J shed 7 bases, with 13 bases lying between them. The CDR3 spells CASSFGTLGEQYF. The CDR3 DNA reads as TGTGCCAGCAGTTTCGGCACCCTTGGGGAGCAGTACTTC.

CDR3 in amino acids: CASSSFYRVGTEAFF. The CDR3 nucleotides read TGTGCCAGCAGCTCCTTCTACAGGGTAGGTACTGAAGCTTTCTTT. This chain connects TRBV28 to TRBJ1-1; weak D call: TRBD1 (6 bases). Trimming left V 6 bases short and J 5 bases short, with 19 bases between. The CDR3 runs to 15 residues. Per the germline V gene, CDR1 is MDHEN and CDR2 is SYDVKM. The full variable domain, with the rest looked up from reference TRBV28 and TRBJ1-1, is DVKVTQSSRYLVKRTGEKVFLECVQDMDHENMFWYRQDPGLGLRLIYFSYDVKMKEKGDIPEGYSVSREKKERFSLILESASTNQTSMYLCASSSFYRVGTEAFFGQGTRLTVV.

CDR3 protein: CAWNYNTEAFF. DNA of the CDR3: TGTGCCTGGAACTATAACACTGAAGCTTTCTTT. This chain uses TRBV30 with TRBJ1-1; no clear D gene. This CDR3 spans 11 amino acids. The ends were cut back, 4 bases at V and 2 bases at J, with 5 bases in the middle. Germline V CDR1 and CDR2: GTSNPN, SVGIG (reference sequence).

This rearrangement joins TRBV30 to TRBJ1-2; D is possibly TRBD1 (6 bases). V lost 0 bases, J lost 2 bases, and 16 bases lay in between. This CDR3 spans 16 amino acids. Germline lookup yields CDR1 GTSNPN and CDR2 SVGIG (reference sequence). CDR3 nucleotides: TGTGCCTGGAGTGTACCGATAACAGGGCCCAACTATGGCTACACCTTC. Translated: CAWSVPITGPNYGYTF.

This chain uses TRBV5-1 with TRBJ1-1; D may be TRBD1 (6 bases). Trimming pared 8 bases from V and 8 bases from J, leaving 22 bases between. In germline, CDR1 is SGHRS, CDR2 YFSETQ. This CDR3 is built from 14 residues. The CDR3 DNA reads TGCGCCAGTGCCACAGGGAACAACCCTCCGGAAGCTTTCTTT. This encodes CASATGNNPPEAFF.

The chain joins TRBV9 to TRBJ2-7, with 7 bases identical to TRBD1. CDR1 is SGDLS, CDR2 YYNGEE, per germline. This CDR3 is built from 12 residues. Trimming cost V 4 bases and J 9 bases; bases outside gene matches: 7. The CDR3 loop reads CASSPDRARQYF. In DNA, the CDR3 is TGTGCCAGCAGCCCAGACAGGGCAAGGCAGTACTTC.

This clone appeared a single time. The rearrangement links TRBV4-1 to TRBJ1-5; D unresolved. V was clipped by 8 bases and J by 5 bases, with 19 bases between them. This CDR3 is built from 15 residues. The germline V gene encodes CDR1 MGHRA and CDR2 YSYEKL. The CDR3 is CASSPRYLQYQPQHF. The CDR3 DNA sequence: TGCGCCAGCTCCCCAAGATACTTACAGTATCAGCCCCAGCATTTT.

The gene calls are TRBV7-2 and TRBJ2-1, with D perhaps TRBD1 or TRBD2 (5 bases each). The germline V gene has CDR1 SGHTA and CDR2 FQGNSA. The CDR3 spans 15 residues. V was shortened by 5 bases and J by 8 bases, with 19 bases between the two germline ends. In DNA form, the CDR3 reads TGTGCCAGCAGCAAACGGGACCTCCTCTGGGATGAGCAGTTCTTC. Residues: CASSKRDLLWDEQFF.

The chain has TRBV7-9 and TRBJ2-5; maybe TRBD1 (6 bases). The CDR3 contains 12 residues. Trimming shortened V by 10 bases and J by 1 base, and 10 bases separated the two germline ends. Germline V gene lookup returns CDR1 SEHNR and CDR2 FQNEAQ (reference sequence). The CDR3 DNA is TGTGCCATAGGACAGATCCAAGAGACCCAGTACTTC. This translates into CAIGQIQETQYF. Full variable domain (outside the CDR3, taken from reference TRBV7-9 and TRBJ2-5): DTGVSQNPRHKITKRGQNVTFRCDPISEHNRLYWYRQTLGQGPEFLTYFQNEAQLEKSRLLSDRFSAERPKGSFSTLEIQRTEQGDSAMYLCAIGQIQETQYFGPGTRLLVL.

The V and J genes are TRBV4-3 and TRBJ1-4; 7 nucleotides agree with TRBD1. J was trimmed by 8 bases and V by 6 bases; bases with no gene match: 12. The CDR3 has 15 amino acids. Germline V gene data show CDR1 as LGHNA and CDR2 as YSLEER. The CDR3 spells CASSPGGSTGEKLFF. CDR3 coding DNA: TGCGCCAGCAGTCCAGGGGGGTCAACGGGGGAAAAACTGTTTTTT.

The rearrangement links TRBV14 to TRBJ2-5; 8 bases are shared with TRBD1. Germline values: CDR1 SGHDN, CDR2 FVKESK. With V trimmed by 3 bases and J by 9 bases, 3 bases remained unmatched. The CDR3 runs 12 residues. CDR3 protein: CASSQNRGSQYF. CDR3 DNA: TGTGCCAGCAGCCAGAACAGGGGGTCCCAGTACTTC.

The chain is built from TRBV19 and TRBJ2-1; 9 nucleotides match TRBD1. CDR1 and CDR2 from the germline V gene are LNHDA and SQIVND (reference sequence). The CDR3 contains 14 residues. V was clipped by 10 bases and J by 3 bases; unmatched bases: 7. The CDR3 sequence: CATGTGTDYNEQFF. CDR3 coding DNA: TGTGCCACAGGGACAGGGACAGACTACAATGAGCAGTTCTTC.